The rows below give T cell receptor beta chains drawn from one sample of a study of blood T cell repertoires in COVID-19. The assay was immunoSEQ multiplex PCR, and TCRdb's table has in-frame clones only and misses some. The sample shows fewer than 450,000 clones, 75% to 90% of them seen only once. Sequenced: peripheral blood. All receptors come from a woman aged 45-59 years with COVID-19, enrolled during active disease. Each CDR3 is given with its conserved first and last residue. A D gene is named only where the DNA matches it firmly. The size entry is marked missing in some rows and otherwise reads once, few, many or a size class.

TRBJ1-1	TRBV2	NA	once	CASSATTGKTEAFF	TGTGCCAGCAGCGCAACCACAGGGAAAACTGAAGCTTTCTTT
TRBJ2-1	TRBV7-9	NA	NA	CASSSSRDLYNEQFF	TGTGCCAGCAGCTCGTCCCGGGACTTATACAATGAGCAGTTCTTC
TRBJ1-2	TRBV4-2	NA	few	CASSQEGLGSRGYTF	TGTGCCAGCAGCCAAGAGGGTCTTGGGAGTCGCGGCTACACCTTC
TRBJ2-2	TRBV27	TRBD1	once	CASSSTGGWNTGELFF	TGTGCCAGCAGTTCAACAGGGGGCTGGAACACCGGGGAGCTGTTTTTT
TRBJ1-1	TRBV27	NA	NA	CASSLWGPGNTEAFF	TGTGCCAGCAGTCTTTGGGGGCCAGGCAACACTGAAGCTTTCTTT
TRBJ1-5	TRBV5-1	TRBD1	NA	CASSSDRGNQPQHF	TGCGCCAGCAGCTCTGACAGGGGCAATCAGCCCCAGCATTTT
TRBJ2-3	TRBV4-1	NA	few	CASSKIDSDTQYF	TGCGCCAGCAGCAAGATCGACTCAGATACGCAGTATTTT
TRBJ2-3	TRBV7-8	TRBD2	NA	CASSLTPGLAGTGHADTQYF	TGTGCCAGCAGCTTAACACCGGGACTAGCGGGAACGGGACACGCAGATACGCAGTATTTT
TRBJ2-1	TRBV18	NA	NA	CASSPPSGEQFF	TGTGCCAGCTCACCACCCTCGGGTGAGCAGTTCTTC
TRBJ1-3	TRBV18	NA	NA	CASSPLQGGNTIYF	TGTGCCAGCTCACCACTCCAGGGCGGCAACACCATATATTTT
TRBJ2-3	TRBV6-5	NA	NA	CASSKPRGPGTQYF	TGTGCCAGCAGTAAACCCAGAGGGCCGGGAACGCAGTATTTT
TRBJ2-7	TRBV27	NA	NA	CASGYRRPPYEQYF	TGTGCCAGCGGATACAGGCGGCCGCCCTACGAGCAGTACTTC
TRBJ2-5	TRBV27	NA	NA	CASIGRGETQYF	TGTGCCAGCATTGGCAGGGGTGAGACCCAGTACTTC
TRBJ1-2	TRBV6-1	TRBD1	NA	CASSEAGRGDYGYTF	TGTGCCAGCAGTGAAGCGGGCAGGGGGGACTATGGCTACACCTTC
TRBJ2-1	TRBV21-1	NA	NA	CASSKVCEGDEQFF	TGTGCCAGCAGCAAAGTCTGCGAGGGGGATGAGCAGTTCTTC
TRBJ1-5	TRBV6-6	NA	NA	CASSYERVNQPQHF	TGTGCCAGCAGTTACGAGAGGGTAAATCAGCCCCAGCATTTT
TRBJ1-5	TRBV5-8	NA	NA	CASSSLMGGLGNQPQHF	TGTGCCAGCAGCTCCTTAATGGGGGGGCTCGGCAATCAGCCCCAGCATTTT
TRBJ1-1	TRBV7-3	NA	NA	CASSLMGANTEAFF	TGTGCCAGCAGCCTAATGGGGGCGAACACTGAAGCTTTCTTT
TRBJ1-2	TRBV28	NA	NA	CASSSYYGYTF	TGTGCCAGCAGTTCCTACTATGGCTACACCTTC
TRBJ2-1	TRBV11-2	NA	NA	CASSSADGNNEQFF	TGTGCCAGCAGCTCAGCGGACGGAAACAATGAGCAGTTCTTC
TRBJ1-3	TRBV6-5	NA	few	CASSYSGTRNTIYF	TGTGCCAGCAGTTACTCGGGGACAAGAAACACCATATATTTT
TRBJ1-5	TRBV19	NA	NA	CASSSTRFAQPQHF	TGTGCCAGTAGTTCGACTCGATTCGCTCAGCCCCAGCATTTT
TRBJ2-3	TRBV11-2	NA	NA	CASSLRGARTDTQYF	TGTGCCAGCAGCTTACGGGGAGCTCGCACAGATACGCAGTATTTT
TRBJ1-3	TRBV28	TRBD1	NA	CASSLTGGLNGNTIYF	TGTGCCAGCAGTCTCACAGGGGGCTTAAATGGAAACACCATATATTTT
TRBJ1-5	TRBV27	NA	NA	CASSLRVFAPQHF	TGTGCCAGCAGTCTCAGGGTCTTTGCGCCCCAGCATTTT
TRBJ2-2	TRBV5-1	NA	NA	CASSLAGIRNTGELFF	TGCGCCAGCAGCTTGGCGGGGATCAGGAACACCGGGGAGCTGTTTTTT
TRBJ2-1	TRBV7-3	TRBD2	NA	CASSSIAGVMNEQFF	TGTGCCAGCAGCTCAATAGCGGGAGTAATGAATGAGCAGTTCTTC
TRBJ2-2	TRBV7-2	TRBD2	once	CASSYGLAGVIGELFF	TGTGCCAGCAGCTACGGACTAGCGGGAGTTATCGGGGAGCTGTTTTTT
TRBJ2-2	TRBV11-2	TRBD2	NA	CASSIRGRAYTNTGELFF	TGTGCCAGCAGTATTCGCGGGAGGGCTTACACTAACACCGGGGAGCTGTTTTTT
TRBJ2-1	TRBV19	NA	NA	CASSRGGSYNEQFF	TGTGCCAGTAGTAGAGGAGGCTCCTACAATGAGCAGTTCTTC
TRBJ2-7	TRBV19	TRBD2	once	CASSPLSGRKYEQYF	TGTGCCAGTAGTCCCCTTAGCGGGAGAAAATACGAGCAGTACTTC